What follows are 23 T cell receptor beta chains derived from one specimen sequenced in a study of cytotoxic CD8 clonotypes in ibrutinib-treated CLL. Sequencing used immunoSEQ multiplex PCR; TCRdb keeps in-frame clones, though not all of them. The sample yields some 200,000 clones, 75% to 85% seen once. Sequenced material: PBMCs, taken after 12 months of ibrutinib treatment. These receptors were taken from a human donor with chronic lymphocytic leukemia.

The chain carries TRBV15 and TRBJ1-2, with D unclear. Germline loops: CDR1 LNHNV, CDR2 YYDKDF (reference sequence). V lost 0 bases and J lost 8, with 13 bases in between. The length of the CDR3 is 14 residues. CDR3 DNA sequence: TGTGCCACCAGCAGAGAGGGAGGTTTTAGGGGCTACACCTTC. This sequence encodes CATSREGGFRGYTF.

The V gene is TRBV4-2, the J gene TRBJ2-7; D is possibly TRBD2 (5 bases). Germline CDR1 and CDR2: LGHNA and YNFKEQ. V was pared by 4 bases and J by 0 bases, with 13 bases between. This CDR3 spans 15 amino acids. The CDR3 region is CASSPSLAGSYEQYF. DNA of the CDR3: TGTGCCAGCAGCCCCTCCCTTGCGGGCTCCTACGAGCAGTACTTC.

The chain links TRBV27 to TRBJ2-7, with D uncertain. The ends were cut back, 3 bases at V and 3 bases at J, with 15 bases in the middle. The CDR3 covers 15 residues. The V gene's germline CDR1 is MNHEY and CDR2 SMNVEV (reference sequence). The CDR3 region is CASSFALTVNYEQYF. The CDR3 DNA reads as TGTGCCAGCAGTTTCGCACTAACGGTAAACTACGAGCAGTACTTC.

The chain uses TRBV6-1 and TRBJ1-2, with TRBD1 identical over 7 bases. This CDR3 spans 13 amino acids. Trimming took 4 bases from V and 9 from J; bases not matched to a gene: 8. Germline CDR1 MNHNS, CDR2 SASEGT. CDR3: CASSAHRGWSYTF. CDR3 in DNA: TGTGCCAGCAGTGCTCACAGGGGTTGGAGCTACACCTTC.

This chain joins TRBV7-9 and TRBJ2-7; 7 bases map to TRBD2. Germline CDR1 reads SEHNR; CDR2 reads FQNEAQ (reference sequence). The CDR3 length is 14 residues. V lost 4 bases to trimming and J lost 4 bases; unmatched junction nucleotides: 7. CDR3 loop: CASSSAGVVYEQYF. For the CDR3, the DNA is TGTGCCAGCAGCTCCGCGGGGGTGGTTTACGAGCAGTACTTC. Combining the CDR3 with reference TRBV7-9 and TRBJ2-7 gives the whole variable domain DTGVSQNPRHKITKRGQNVTFRCDPISEHNRLYWYRQTLGQGPEFLTYFQNEAQLEKSRLLSDRFSAERPKGSFSTLEIQRTEQGDSAMYLCASSSAGVVYEQYFGPGTRLTVT.

The V call is TRBV28, the J call TRBJ2-1; TRBD2 matches at 11 bases. This CDR3 has 17 amino acids. Germline CDR1 is MDHEN and CDR2 is SYDVKM. With V trimmed by 5 bases and J by 5 bases, 11 bases remained unmatched. The DNA for the CDR3 is TGTGCCAGCAGTCTTCCCAGAGGGACTAGCGGAAACAATGAGCAGTTCTTC. As protein: CASSLPRGTSGNNEQFF.

This sequence joins TRBV19 and TRBJ2-3; D is unclear. CDR1 LNHDA and CDR2 SQIVND come from the germline V gene (reference sequence). The CDR3 spans 13 residues. V gave up 7 bases and J gave up 1 base, with 9 bases separating them. In DNA, the CDR3 is TGTGCCAGTAACGAGCTCGGCACAGATACGCAGTATTTT. Protein sequence: CASNELGTDTQYF. The variable domain in full, with the rest retrieved from reference TRBV19 and TRBJ2-3, is DGGITQSPKYLFRKEGQNVTLSCEQNLNHDAMYWYRQDPGQGLRLIYYSQIVNDFQKGDIAEGYSVSREKKESFPLTVTSAQKNPTAFYLCASNELGTDTQYFGPGTRLTVL.

V gene TRBV4-1 combines with J gene TRBJ2-3; TRBD1 might be the D (6 bases). This CDR3 contains 16 residues. Trimming shortened V by 1 base and J by 7 bases, and 18 bases separated the two germline ends. Germline assignment: CDR1 MGHRA and CDR2 YSYEKL. The CDR3, as DNA: TGCGCCAGCAGCCAAGGCCCTACAGGGTTTTATCATACGCAGTATTTT. This gives the protein CASSQGPTGFYHTQYF.

There are a few counts of this clone. The chain employs TRBV9 and TRBJ2-5; tentatively, D is TRBD1 (6 bases). With 3 bases removed from V and 3 bases from J, the gap between germline ends came to 15 bases. CDR1 is SGDLS, CDR2 YYNGEE, per germline. This CDR3 region has 15 residues. CDR3 amino acids: CASSGVGGKKETQYF. CDR3 nucleotides: TGTGCCAGCAGCGGGGTAGGGGGAAAGAAAGAGACCCAGTACTTC. The whole variable domain, remainder taken from reference TRBV9 and TRBJ2-5, is DSGVTQTPKHLITATGQRVTLRCSPRSGDLSVYWYQQSLDQGLQFLIQYYNGEERAKGNILERFSAQQFPDLHSELNLSSLELGDSALYFCASSGVGGKKETQYFGPGTRLLVL.

This chain connects TRBV18 to TRBJ2-7; a weak D match, TRBD1 (6 bases). The CDR3 loop spans 16 amino acids. V was clipped by 6 bases and J by 2 bases, with 20 bases between them. CDR1 and CDR2 from the germline V gene are KGHSH and LQKENI. The chain's CDR3 is CASSPYGQGLTYEQYF. CDR3 bases: TGTGCCAGCTCCCCCTACGGTCAGGGGTTAACCTACGAGCAGTACTTC.

This clone was observed a single time. V is TRBV19 and J is TRBJ2-5, with D perhaps matching TRBD1 (5 bases). The CDR3 runs 14 residues. CDR1 is LNHDA, CDR2 SQIVND, per germline (reference sequence). Deletions cut 2 bases from V and 2 bases from J, with 9 bases between. The CDR3 protein is CASSIWGGQETQYF. In DNA form, the CDR3 reads TGTGCCAGTAGTATATGGGGCGGACAAGAGACCCAGTACTTC.

V gene TRBV28 combines with J gene TRBJ2-7, with 11 positions matching TRBD2. The CDR3 runs to 15 residues. Trimming cost V 7 bases and J 2 bases; bases outside gene matches: 7. Germline V gene data show CDR1 as MDHEN and CDR2 as SYDVKM. The CDR3 region is CASNPLAGGPYEQYF. DNA for the CDR3: TGTGCCAGCAATCCTCTAGCGGGAGGACCCTACGAGCAGTACTTC.

This clone was found once. This rearrangement joins TRBV11-2 to TRBJ2-7; D gene unclear. The CDR3 runs to 10 residues. Germline values: CDR1 SGHAT, CDR2 FQNNGV. Trimming took 5 bases from V and 8 from J, leaving 7 bases between them. This CDR3 is CASSLVQQYF. The CDR3 nucleotides are TGTGCCAGCAGCCTCGTCCAGCAGTACTTC.

The V call is TRBV11-2, the J call TRBJ1-1; D is possibly TRBD1 (6 bases). Germline CDR1 and CDR2: SGHAT and FQNNGV. The ends were cut back, 1 base at V and 2 bases at J, with 17 bases in the middle. The length of the CDR3 is 17 residues. The CDR3 bases are TGTGCCAGCAGCTTAGTCCACAGCAGGGGCGACAACACTGAAGCTTTCTTT. Residues: CASSLVHSRGDNTEAFF.

The CDR3 reads CASKGNQETQYF. CDR3 in DNA: TGTGCCAGCAAGGGAAACCAAGAGACCCAGTACTTC. The chain carries TRBV25-1 and TRBJ2-5; no definite D call. The germline V and J ends were trimmed by 7 bases and 0 bases, with 6 bases remaining between them. The length of the CDR3 is 12 residues. Germline CDR1 reads MGHDK; CDR2 reads SYGVNS.

This clone was observed a few times. V gene TRBV5-1 combines with J gene TRBJ1-2; D is unresolved. CDR1 SGHRS and CDR2 YFSETQ come from the germline V gene. The CDR3 covers 18 residues. Trimming pared 0 bases from V and 4 bases from J, leaving 22 bases between. CDR3 in amino acids: CASSLGADGRTVSYGYTF. CDR3 bases: TGCGCCAGCAGCTTGGGGGCGGATGGACGGACGGTTTCCTATGGCTACACCTTC.

The rearrangement joins TRBV7-6 to TRBJ1-1, with 7 bases that match TRBD1. Looked up from germline, CDR1 is SGHVS and CDR2 is FNYEAQ. J lost 4 bases, V lost 5 bases, and 7 bases had no gene match. The CDR3 sequence is 14 residues long. The CDR3 protein is CASSGTGERTEAFF. The CDR3 DNA follows: TGTGCCAGCAGCGGCACAGGGGAGCGCACTGAAGCTTTCTTT.

J is TRBJ2-1 and V is TRBV19, with a weak D call TRBD1 (6 bases). In germline, CDR1 is LNHDA, CDR2 SQIVND (reference sequence). The CDR3 totals 15 residues. V was shortened by 4 bases and J by 8 bases, with 18 bases between the two germline ends. The CDR3 loop is CASSNGQSRGDEQFF. The CDR3 DNA follows: TGTGCCAGTAGTAACGGACAGAGTAGGGGCGATGAGCAGTTCTTC.

The chain couples TRBV5-1 to TRBJ1-5, with D uncertain. V was clipped by 0 bases and J by 1 base, with 8 bases between them. CDR1 and CDR2 (germline): SGHRS, YFSETQ. The CDR3 covers 15 residues. CDR3 DNA: TGCGCCAGCAGCTTGGGCTGGCCGAGCAATCAGCCCCAGCATTTT. It encodes CASSLGWPSNQPQHF.

The rearrangement uses TRBV5-1 and TRBJ1-1, with D tentatively TRBD1 (5 bases). This CDR3 is 14 amino acids long. Trimming removed 4 bases at V and 2 bases at J, with 12 bases between. Germline V gene data show CDR1 as SGHRS and CDR2 as YFSETQ. The chain's CDR3 is CASSPRDGNTEAFF. The CDR3 bases are TGCGCCAGCAGCCCCCGGGACGGCAACACTGAAGCTTTCTTT.

The gene calls are TRBV19 and TRBJ1-2; 7 bases map to TRBD1. Germline V gene lookup returns CDR1 LNHDA and CDR2 SQIVND (reference sequence). The J segment lost 2 bases and the V segment lost 5 bases, leaving 8 bases of the junction unmatched. The CDR3 has 15 amino acids. In nucleotides, the CDR3 is TGTGCCAGTAGTTATCTGGGACAGCAAAACTATGGCTACACCTTC. This gives the protein CASSYLGQQNYGYTF.

This clone was picked up a small number of times. V and J are TRBV16 and TRBJ1-2; the D is unclear. V shed 2 bases and J shed 5 bases, with 6 bases lying between them. This CDR3 has 12 residues. From germline, CDR1 is KGHSY and CDR2 FQNENV. CDR3 DNA: TGTGCCAGCAGCCAAGCAGGATATGGCTACACCTTC. Protein sequence: CASSQAGYGYTF.

CDR3 in amino acids: CASRVARGSEQFF. The CDR3 coding sequence is TGTGCCAGCAGAGTAGCCAGGGGATCCGAGCAGTTCTTC. This chain links TRBV19 with TRBJ2-1, with D possibly TRBD1 on 6 matching bases. The CDR3 has 13 amino acids. Between the trimmed V and J ends, which lost 9 bases and 10 bases, there was a span of 19 bases. The V gene's germline CDR1 is LNHDA and CDR2 SQIVND (reference sequence).